What follows are 10 T cell receptor beta chains derived from one specimen sequenced in a study of CD8+ T cells in alopecia areata. The time point: mouse skin 3 weeks after grafting. Extraction of RNA preceded its reverse transcription into cDNA, which served as the sequencing template. Some clones are missing from TCRdb's copy, which holds only in-frame ones; the method was immunoSEQ multiplex PCR. The repertoire consists of thousands of clones, none detected only once. Sample: skin, taken at week 3. The receptors originated from a C3H/HeJ mouse with alopecia areata. Strain MHC haplotype: H2-k.

This clone rates as large (0.1 to 1%). Gene names follow the mouse nomenclature. Sequencing ends 4 residues short of the CDR3 end; the germline J gene provides the rest. The chain carries TRBV5 and TRBJ1-2, with D tentatively TRBD1 (5 bases). This CDR3 is 15 amino acids long. CDR1 is LGHNA, CDR2 YNLKQL, per germline (reference sequence). Trimming left V 0 bases short and J 0 bases short, with 8 bases between. Here the CDR3 reads CASSQEGEANSDYTF. The part of the CDR3 DNA that was read is TGTGCCAGCAGCCAAGAGGGGGAAGCAAACTCC.

This clone was recorded a few times. The genes are named according to mouse. The read terminates 4 residues before the CDR3 end, so the remaining end is supplied by the germline J gene. The chain recombines TRBV13-2 with TRBJ1-1; possible D gene TRBD1, 5 bases. CDR1 and CDR2 (germline): NNHNN, SYGAGS (reference sequence). Trimming stripped 0 bases from V and 0 bases from J, with 6 bases between. The CDR3 runs 14 residues. The DNA read from the CDR3 is TGTGCCAGCGGTGATGAAGGGGCAAACACA. Protein: CASGDEGANT. Given in full, the CDR3 is CASGDEGANTEVFF.

This clone rates as medium-sized (0.01 to 0.1%). Gene names follow the mouse nomenclature. The read comes to an end 4 residues before the CDR3 does, leaving the germline J gene to fill in the end. V gene TRBV13-3 combines with J gene TRBJ2-5; a weak D match, TRBD1 (5 bases). Trimming left V 3 bases short and J 0 bases short, with 5 bases between. The CDR3 is 13 amino acids. Germline loops: CDR1 NNHDY, CDR2 SYVADS. The CDR3 reads CASSGTNQDTQYF. The sequenced part of the CDR3 DNA is TGTGCCAGCAGTGGGACAAACCAAGAC.

This clone was counted at least ten times. These gene names are mouse names. The read gets to within 4 residues of the CDR3 end, and the germline J gene fills in the rest. The chain uses TRBV13-3 and TRBJ2-7; 7 bases fit TRBD1. From germline, CDR1 is NNHDY and CDR2 SYVADS. The CDR3 is 15 amino acids. J gave up 0 bases and V 5 bases, and 8 bases lay outside the gene matches. The CDR3 DNA, read in part, is TGTGCCAGCAGCGCCCCGGGACAGAGCTCCTAT. It specifies CASSAPGQSSY. The CDR3 in its entirety is CASSAPGQSSYEQYF.

This clone is labeled as medium-sized. Gene names are the mouse ones. The CDR3 extends 4 residues past the end of the read, so its final part is completed from the germline J gene. The chain is built from TRBV13-2 and TRBJ2-1; 7 bases match TRBD2. J lost 0 bases, V lost 0 bases, and 3 bases had no gene match. The CDR3 contains 16 residues. Germline V lookup: CDR1 NNHNN, CDR2 SYGAGS (reference sequence). CDR3 bases read: TGTGCCAGCGGTGATGTCTGGGGGATTAACTATGCT. This gives the protein CASGDVWGINYA. In full, the CDR3 reads CASGDVWGINYAEQFF.

This clone occurred a few times. Germline and genes: mouse. The missing CDR3 end, 4 residues past where the read stops, is filled in from the germline J gene. The rearrangement joins TRBV19 to TRBJ2-4; 9 bases are shared with TRBD1. Trimming at V came to 0 bases and at J to 0 bases, leaving 2 bases not matched to a gene. The germline CDR1 and CDR2 sequences are FNHDT and SITEND (reference sequence). This CDR3 spans 16 amino acids. The CDR3 DNA, read in part, is TGTGCCAGCAGTATAGCGGGACAGGGAAGTCAAAAC. This codes for CASSIAGQGSQN. The full CDR3 is CASSIAGQGSQNTLYF. Full variable domain (remainder filled in from reference TRBV19 and TRBJ2-4): GGIITQTPKFLIGQEGQKLTLKCQQNFNHDTMYWYRQDSGKGLRLIYYSITENDLQKGDLSEGYDASREKKSSFSLTVTSAQKNEMAVFLCASSIAGQGSQNTLYFGAGTRLSVL.

As regards this clone: Here the gene names and germline are mouse. The read stops 4 residues short of the end of the CDR3; the missing end is completed from the germline J gene. The chain joins TRBV19 to TRBJ2-5, with 9 positions matching TRBD2. Trimming at V came to 4 bases and at J to 0 bases, leaving 3 bases not matched to a gene. The CDR3 is made up of 15 amino acids. Germline-derived CDR1 and CDR2 are FNHDT and SITEND (reference sequence). CDR3 bases read: TGTGCCAGCAGTCCGACTGGGGGTAACCAAGAC. It yields the protein CASSPTGGNQD. The CDR3, in full, reads CASSPTGGNQDTQYF.

This clone was seen many times. Gene names are the mouse ones. From the germline J gene comes the end of the CDR3, since the read stops 4 residues before it. The J gene is TRBJ2-3, the V gene TRBV19, with 10 bases aligning to TRBD1. The CDR3 length is 15 residues. Germline loops: CDR1 FNHDT, CDR2 SITEND (reference sequence). J lost 2 bases, V lost 3 bases, and 3 bases had no gene match. The covered CDR3 bases are TGTGCCAGCAGTAGACAGGGGGCGATTGCAGAA. Amino acid sequence: CASSRQGAIAE. The complete CDR3 sequence is CASSRQGAIAETLYF.

The sample holds a few counts of this clone. Any gene name here is a mouse gene name. The read gets to within 4 residues of the CDR3 end, and the germline J gene fills in the rest. This sequence joins TRBV13-2 and TRBJ2-5; a weak D match, TRBD2 (6 bases). Germline V lookup: CDR1 NNHNN, CDR2 SYGAGS (reference sequence). CDR3 length equals 15 residues. The V and J ends lost 0 bases and 2 bases respectively, with 10 bases between them. CDR3 region: CASGDANWVQDTQYF. Incomplete CDR3 DNA: TGTGCCAGCGGTGATGCAAACTGGGTCCAAGAC.

This clone has at least ten counts. Gene names are mouse gene names. The read ends 3 residues shy of where the CDR3 ends; the end is completed using the germline J gene. The V and J genes are TRBV5 and TRBJ1-6; 8 nucleotides line up with TRBD1. TRBJ1-6 is an open reading frame, and its role is uncertain. CDR3 size: 16 residues. With 0 bases clipped from V and 7 bases from J, the junction kept 5 bases outside the gene matches. CDR1 LGHNA and CDR2 YNLKQL come from the germline V gene (reference sequence). The sequenced CDR3 bases are TGTGCCAGCAGCCAAGAATTGGACAGGGTAAATTCGCCC. This codes for CASSQELDRVNSP. The entire CDR3 reads CASSQELDRVNSPLYF.